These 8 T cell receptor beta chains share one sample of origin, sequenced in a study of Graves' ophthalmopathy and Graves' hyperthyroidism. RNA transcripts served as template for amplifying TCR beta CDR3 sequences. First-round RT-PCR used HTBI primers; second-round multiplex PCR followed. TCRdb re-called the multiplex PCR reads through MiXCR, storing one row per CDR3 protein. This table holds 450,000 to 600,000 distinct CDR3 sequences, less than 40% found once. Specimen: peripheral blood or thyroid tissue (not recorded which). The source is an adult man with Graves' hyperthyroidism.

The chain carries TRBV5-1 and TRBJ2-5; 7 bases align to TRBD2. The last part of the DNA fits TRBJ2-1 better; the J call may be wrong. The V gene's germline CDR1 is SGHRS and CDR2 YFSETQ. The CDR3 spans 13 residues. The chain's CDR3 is CASSLGGRIEQFF. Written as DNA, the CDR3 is TGCGCCAGCAGCTTGGGCGGGAGAATTGAGCAGTTCTTC.

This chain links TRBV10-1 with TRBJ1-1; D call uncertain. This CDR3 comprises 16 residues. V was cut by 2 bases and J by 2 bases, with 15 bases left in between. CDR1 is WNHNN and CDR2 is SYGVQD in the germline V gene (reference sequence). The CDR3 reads CASSETGLAGNTEAFF. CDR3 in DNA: TGCGCCAGCAGTGAGACCGGACTAGCTGGAAACACTGAAGCTTTCTTT.

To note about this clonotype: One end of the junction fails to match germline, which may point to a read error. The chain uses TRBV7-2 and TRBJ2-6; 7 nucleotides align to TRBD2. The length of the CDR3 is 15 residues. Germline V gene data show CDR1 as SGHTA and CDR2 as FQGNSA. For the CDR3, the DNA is TGTGCCGGCAGCCGCGGGGGCTCTGGGGCCAACGTCCTGACTTTC. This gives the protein CAGSRGGSGANVLTF. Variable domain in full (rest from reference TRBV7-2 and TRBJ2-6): GAGVSQSPSNKVTEKGKDVELRCDPISGHTALYWYRQSLGQGLEFLIYFQGNSAPDKSGLPSDRFSAERTGGSVSTLTIQRTQQEDSAVYLCAGSRGGSGANVLTFGAGSRLTVL.

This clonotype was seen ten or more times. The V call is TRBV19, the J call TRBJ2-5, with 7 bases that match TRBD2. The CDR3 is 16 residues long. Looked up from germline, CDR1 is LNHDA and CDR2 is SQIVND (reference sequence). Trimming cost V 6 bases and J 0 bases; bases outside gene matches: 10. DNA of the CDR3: TGTGCCAGTAGCCCCGGGGAGCGGGGACACCAAGAGACCCAGTACTTC. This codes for CASSPGERGHQETQYF.

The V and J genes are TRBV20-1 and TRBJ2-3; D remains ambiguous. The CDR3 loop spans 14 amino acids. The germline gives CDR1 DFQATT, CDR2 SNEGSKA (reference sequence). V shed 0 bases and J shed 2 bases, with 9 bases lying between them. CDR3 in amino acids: CSARDAASTDTQYF. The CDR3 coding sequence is TGCAGTGCTAGAGACGCGGCCTCCACAGATACGCAGTATTTT.

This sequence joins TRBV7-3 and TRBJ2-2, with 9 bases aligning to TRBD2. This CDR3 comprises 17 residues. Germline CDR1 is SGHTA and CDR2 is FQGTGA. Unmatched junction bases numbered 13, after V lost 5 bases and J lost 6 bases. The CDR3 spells CASSQAGTSLGAGELFF. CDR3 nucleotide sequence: TGTGCCAGCAGCCAAGCCGGGACTAGCTTAGGGGCCGGGGAGCTGTTTTTT.

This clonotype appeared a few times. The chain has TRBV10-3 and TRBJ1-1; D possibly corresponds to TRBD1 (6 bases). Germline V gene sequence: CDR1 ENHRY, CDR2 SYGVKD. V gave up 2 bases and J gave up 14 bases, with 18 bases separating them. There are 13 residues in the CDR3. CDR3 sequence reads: CAISETGNNEQFF. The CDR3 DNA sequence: TGTGCCATCAGTGAGACAGGGAACAATGAGCAGTTCTTT.

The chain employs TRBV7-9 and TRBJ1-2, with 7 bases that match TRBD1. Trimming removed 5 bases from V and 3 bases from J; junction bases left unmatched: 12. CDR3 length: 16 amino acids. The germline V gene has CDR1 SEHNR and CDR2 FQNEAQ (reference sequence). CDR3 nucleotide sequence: TGTGCCAGCAGCGAGAGGGACAGCAATACTTACTATGGCTACACCTTC. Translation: CASSERDSNTYYGYTF.